Presented here are 10 T cell receptor beta chains from one specimen sequenced in a study of circulating and synovial CD4+ cells in juvenile arthritis. Some clones are missing from TCRdb's copy, which holds only in-frame ones; the method was immunoSEQ multiplex PCR. The data hold roughly 33,000 clones, with about 95% observed a single time. Input material: CD4+ T cells from blood. The source of these receptors is a human donor with juvenile idiopathic arthritis.

As for this clone: Other DNA variants within this sample encode the same CDR3. The chain is built from TRBV6-1 and TRBJ1-2, with 9 bases aligning to TRBD1. The CDR3 has 13 residues. The germline V gene encodes CDR1 MNHNS and CDR2 SASEGT. The J segment lost 5 bases and the V segment lost 4 bases, leaving 2 bases of the junction unmatched. The CDR3 is CASSGDRAYGYTF. The CDR3 DNA reads as TGTGCCAGCAGTGGGGACAGGGCGTATGGCTACACCTTC.

The chain combines TRBV28 with TRBJ2-1; unclear D gene. Between the trimmed V and J ends, which lost 4 bases and 8 bases, there was a span of 12 bases. Germline CDR1 MDHEN, CDR2 SYDVKM. The CDR3 has 13 residues. The CDR3 DNA follows: TGTGCCAGCAGTTCCTATTCCCGAGATGAGCAGTTCTTC. This codes for CASSSYSRDEQFF. The complete variable domain, with remaining parts taken from reference TRBV28 and TRBJ2-1, reads DVKVTQSSRYLVKRTGEKVFLECVQDMDHENMFWYRQDPGLGLRLIYFSYDVKMKEKGDIPEGYSVSREKKERFSLILESASTNQTSMYLCASSSYSRDEQFFGPGTRLTVL.

This clone was recorded once. V gene TRBV5-4 combines with J gene TRBJ1-2, with 7 bases matching TRBD1. Germline CDR1 SGHNT, CDR2 YYREEE (reference sequence). This CDR3 has 17 residues. Trimming at V came to 3 bases and at J to 5 bases, leaving 16 bases not matched to a gene. CDR3 sequence: CASSSSDGRGKGYGYTF. The DNA of the CDR3 is TGTGCCAGCAGCTCCTCAGATGGCAGGGGGAAAGGATATGGCTACACCTTC.

This chain uses TRBV4-1 with TRBJ2-7; D perhaps matches TRBD1 (6 bases). The CDR3 consists of 13 residues. Per germline, CDR1 MGHRA and CDR2 YSYEKL. Trimming took off 1 base at V and 2 bases at J, with 6 bases between the two ends. The CDR3 nucleotides read TGCGCCAGCAGCCAAGGGGGGCCCTACGAGCAGTACTTC. Translation: CASSQGGPYEQYF.

This chain connects TRBV7-8 to TRBJ2-7; 9 bases are shared with TRBD1. The CDR3 length is 15 residues. Losses at the gene ends were 5 bases for V and 4 bases for J; bases not matched to a gene: 9. The V gene's germline CDR1 is SGHVS and CDR2 FQNEAQ. The CDR3 bases are TGTGCCAGCAGCCCAAGACAACAGGGGGCTTACGAGCAGTACTTC. Protein sequence: CASSPRQQGAYEQYF.

V is TRBV9 and J is TRBJ1-4, with D unclear. Looked up from germline, CDR1 is SGDLS and CDR2 is YYNGEE. The CDR3 totals 15 residues. V lost 0 bases, J lost 5 bases, and 11 bases lay in between. The CDR3 DNA follows: TGTGCCAGCAGCGTAGCTCCGGGGATAAATGAAAAACTGTTTTTT. Translation gives CASSVAPGINEKLFF. Combining the CDR3 with reference TRBV9 and TRBJ1-4 gives the whole variable domain DSGVTQTPKHLITATGQRVTLRCSPRSGDLSVYWYQQSLDQGLQFLIQYYNGEERAKGNILERFSAQQFPDLHSELNLSSLELGDSALYFCASSVAPGINEKLFFGSGTQLSVL.

V is TRBV13 and J is TRBJ2-7; D possibly corresponds to TRBD1 (6 bases). The germline CDR1 and CDR2 sequences are PRHDT and FYEKMQ (reference sequence). This CDR3 has 17 residues. V gave up 3 bases and J gave up 3 bases, with 21 bases separating them. The CDR3 spells CASSFTPYRDTGYEQYF. CDR3 coding DNA: TGTGCCAGCAGCTTCACGCCCTACCGGGACACTGGCTACGAGCAGTACTTC.

This clone appeared once. The chain uses TRBV21-1 and TRBJ1-5; the D segment call TRBD1 is taken from the table without a DNA check. TRBV21-1 is flagged as a pseudogene. The CDR3 is 17 residues long. CDR3 sequence reads: CASSKGRDRGVNQPQHF. As DNA, the CDR3 is TGTGCCAGCAGCAAAGGAAGGGACAGGGGGGTGAATCAGCCCCAGCATTTT.

A word on this clone: Compared with germline, one end of the junction differs, possibly owing to a read error. This chain joins TRBV18 and TRBJ2-1; D perhaps matches TRBD2 (5 bases). Germline V gene data show CDR1 as KGHSH and CDR2 as LQKENI. The CDR3 sequence is 12 residues long. The CDR3, as DNA: TGTGCCAGCCCACCCCGAGGGAATGAGCAGTTCTTC. The encoded protein is CASPPRGNEQFF.

Only one count was recorded for this clone. V is TRBV7-2 and J is TRBJ2-7, with a weak D call TRBD1 (5 bases). The germline V and J ends were trimmed by 1 base and 4 bases, with 11 bases remaining between them. The germline gives CDR1 SGHTA, CDR2 FQGNSA. The CDR3 is 14 amino acids. The DNA for the CDR3 is TGTGCCAGCAGCTTAGGGGCAGGGCGGTACGAGCAGTACTTC. It codes for CASSLGAGRYEQYF.